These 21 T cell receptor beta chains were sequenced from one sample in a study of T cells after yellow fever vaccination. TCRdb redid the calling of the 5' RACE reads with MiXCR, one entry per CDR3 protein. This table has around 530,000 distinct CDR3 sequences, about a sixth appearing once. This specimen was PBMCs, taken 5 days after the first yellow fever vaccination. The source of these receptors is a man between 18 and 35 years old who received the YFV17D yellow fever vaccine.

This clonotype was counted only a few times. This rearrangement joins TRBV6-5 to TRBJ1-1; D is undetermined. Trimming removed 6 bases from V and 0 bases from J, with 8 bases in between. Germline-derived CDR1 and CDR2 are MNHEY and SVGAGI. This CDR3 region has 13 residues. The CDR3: CASSYTLNTEAFF. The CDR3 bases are TGTGCCAGCAGCTACACACTGAACACTGAAGCTTTCTTT.

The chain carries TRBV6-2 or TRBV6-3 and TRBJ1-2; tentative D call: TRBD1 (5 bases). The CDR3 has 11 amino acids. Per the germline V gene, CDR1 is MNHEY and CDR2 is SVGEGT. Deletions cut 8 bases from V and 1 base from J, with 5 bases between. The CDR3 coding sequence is TGTGCCAGCGGACATAACTATGGCTACACCTTC. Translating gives CASGHNYGYTF.

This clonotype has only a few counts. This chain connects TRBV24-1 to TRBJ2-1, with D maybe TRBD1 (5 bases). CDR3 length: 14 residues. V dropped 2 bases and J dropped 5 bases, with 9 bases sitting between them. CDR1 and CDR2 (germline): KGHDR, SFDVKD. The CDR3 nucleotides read TGTGCCACCAGTGATTACCCCAGGGACAATGAGCAGTTCTTC. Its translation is CATSDYPRDNEQFF.

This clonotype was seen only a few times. The CDR3 region has the DNA TGTGCCAGTAGTATGTCCTGGGAACAGAGGGGCACCGGGGAGCTGTTTTTT. Translation: CASSMSWEQRGTGELFF. V is TRBV19 and J is TRBJ2-2; perhaps D is TRBD1 or TRBD2 (5 bases each). This CDR3 has 17 amino acids. The germline V and J ends were trimmed by 3 bases and 4 bases, with 18 bases remaining between them. Germline values: CDR1 LNHDA, CDR2 SQIVND (reference sequence). Combining the CDR3 with reference TRBV19 and TRBJ2-2 gives the whole variable domain DGGITQSPKYLFRKEGQNVTLSCEQNLNHDAMYWYRQDPGQGLRLIYYSQIVNDFQKGDIAEGYSVSREKKESFPLTVTSAQKNPTAFYLCASSMSWEQRGTGELFFGEGSRLTVL.

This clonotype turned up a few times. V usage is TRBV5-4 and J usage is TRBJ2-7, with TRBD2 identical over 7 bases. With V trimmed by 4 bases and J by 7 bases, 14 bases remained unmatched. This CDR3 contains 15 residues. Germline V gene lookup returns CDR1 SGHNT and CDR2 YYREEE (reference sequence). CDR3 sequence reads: CASSLSKRGSVEQYF. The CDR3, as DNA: TGTGCCAGCAGCCTCTCGAAGCGGGGATCCGTGGAGCAGTACTTC. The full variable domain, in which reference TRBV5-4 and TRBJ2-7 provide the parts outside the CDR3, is ETGVTQSPTHLIKTRGQQVTLRCSSQSGHNTVSWYQQALGQGPQFIFQYYREEENGRGNFPPRFSGLQFPNYSSELNVNALELDDSALYLCASSLSKRGSVEQYFGPGTRLTVT.

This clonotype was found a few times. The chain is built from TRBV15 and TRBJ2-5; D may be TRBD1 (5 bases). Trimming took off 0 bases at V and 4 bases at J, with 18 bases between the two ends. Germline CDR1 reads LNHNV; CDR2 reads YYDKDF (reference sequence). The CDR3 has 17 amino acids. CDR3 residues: CATSREVAQGSGETQYF. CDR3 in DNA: TGTGCCACCAGCAGAGAGGTGGCCCAGGGATCGGGAGAGACCCAGTACTTC.

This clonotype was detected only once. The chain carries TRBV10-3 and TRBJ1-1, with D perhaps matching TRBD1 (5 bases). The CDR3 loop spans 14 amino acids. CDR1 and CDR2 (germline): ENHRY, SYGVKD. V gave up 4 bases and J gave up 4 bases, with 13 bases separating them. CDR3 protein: CAISGQSGGTEAFF. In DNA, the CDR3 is TGTGCCATCAGTGGACAGTCGGGAGGCACTGAAGCTTTCTTT.

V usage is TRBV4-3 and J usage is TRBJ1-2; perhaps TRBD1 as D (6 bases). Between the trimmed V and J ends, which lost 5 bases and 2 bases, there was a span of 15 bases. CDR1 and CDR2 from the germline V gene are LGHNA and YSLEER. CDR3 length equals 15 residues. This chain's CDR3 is CASSSIRGANYGYTF. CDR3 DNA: TGCGCCAGCAGCTCAATCCGGGGGGCCAACTATGGCTACACCTTC.

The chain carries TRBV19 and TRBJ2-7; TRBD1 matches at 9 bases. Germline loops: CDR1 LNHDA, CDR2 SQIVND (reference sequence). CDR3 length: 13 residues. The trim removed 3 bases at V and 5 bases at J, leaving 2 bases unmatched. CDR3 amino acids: CASSIGTGHEQYV. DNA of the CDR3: TGTGCCAGTAGTATTGGGACAGGGCACGAGCAGTACGTC.

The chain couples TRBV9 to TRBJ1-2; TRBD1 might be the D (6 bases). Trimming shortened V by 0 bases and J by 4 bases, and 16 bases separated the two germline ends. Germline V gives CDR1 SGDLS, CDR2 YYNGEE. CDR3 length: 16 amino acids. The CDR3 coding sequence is TGTGCCAGCAGCGTAGCTCCTGGAGGGGGATTCTATGGCTACACCTTC. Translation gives CASSVAPGGGFYGYTF. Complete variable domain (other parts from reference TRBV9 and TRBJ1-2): DSGVTQTPKHLITATGQRVTLRCSPRSGDLSVYWYQQSLDQGLQFLIQYYNGEERAKGNILERFSAQQFPDLHSELNLSSLELGDSALYFCASSVAPGGGFYGYTFGSGTRLTVV.

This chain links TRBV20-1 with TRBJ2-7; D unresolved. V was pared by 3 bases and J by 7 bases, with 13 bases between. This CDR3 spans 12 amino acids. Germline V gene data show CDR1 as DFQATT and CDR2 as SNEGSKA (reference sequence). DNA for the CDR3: TGCAGTGCTAGGCCACAGCCTGGAGAGCAGTACGTC. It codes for CSARPQPGEQYV.

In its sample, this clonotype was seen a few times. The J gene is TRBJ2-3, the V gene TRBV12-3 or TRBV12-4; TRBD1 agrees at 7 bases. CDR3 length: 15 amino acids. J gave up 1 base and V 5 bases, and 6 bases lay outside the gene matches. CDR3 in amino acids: CASSARRGRTDTQYF. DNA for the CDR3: TGTGCCAGCAGTGCTCGAAGGGGGCGCACAGATACGCAGTATTTT.

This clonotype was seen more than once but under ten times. CDR3 loop: CASSQDLAGGPEYHTGELFF. The CDR3, as DNA: TGCGCCAGCAGCCAAGATCTGGCGGGGGGGCCGGAGTACCACACCGGGGAGCTGTTTTTT. The chain carries TRBV4-1 and TRBJ2-2, with TRBD2 identical over 9 bases. Germline V lookup: CDR1 MGHRA, CDR2 YSYEKL. V lost 0 bases, J lost 3 bases, and 14 bases stayed unmatched. This CDR3 has 20 residues.

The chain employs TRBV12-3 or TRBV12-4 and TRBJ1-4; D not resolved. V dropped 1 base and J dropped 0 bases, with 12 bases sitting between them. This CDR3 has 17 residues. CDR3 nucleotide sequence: TGTGCCAGCAGTTTAGAGGTGCGGCAGGCAACTAATGAAAAACTGTTTTTT. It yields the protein CASSLEVRQATNEKLFF.

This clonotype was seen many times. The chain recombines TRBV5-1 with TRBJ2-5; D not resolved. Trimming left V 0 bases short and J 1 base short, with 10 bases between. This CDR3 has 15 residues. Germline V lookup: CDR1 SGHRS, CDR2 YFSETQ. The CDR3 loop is CASSLAGMLQETQYF. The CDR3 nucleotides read TGCGCCAGCAGCTTGGCCGGTATGCTCCAAGAGACCCAGTACTTC.

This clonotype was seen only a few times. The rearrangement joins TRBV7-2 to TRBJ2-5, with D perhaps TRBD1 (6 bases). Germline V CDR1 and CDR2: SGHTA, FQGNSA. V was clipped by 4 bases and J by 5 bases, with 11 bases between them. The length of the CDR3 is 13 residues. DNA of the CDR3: TGTGCCAGCAGCTCTTGGACAGCGGAGACCCAGTACTTC. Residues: CASSSWTAETQYF. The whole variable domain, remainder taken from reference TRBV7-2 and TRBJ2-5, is GAGVSQSPSNKVTEKGKDVELRCDPISGHTALYWYRQSLGQGLEFLIYFQGNSAPDKSGLPSDRFSAERTGGSVSTLTIQRTQQEDSAVYLCASSSWTAETQYFGPGTRLLVL.

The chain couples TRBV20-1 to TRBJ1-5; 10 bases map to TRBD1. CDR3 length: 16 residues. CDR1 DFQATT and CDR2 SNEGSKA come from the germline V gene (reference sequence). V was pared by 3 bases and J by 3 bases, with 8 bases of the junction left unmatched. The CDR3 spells CSARFMGTGVNQPQHF. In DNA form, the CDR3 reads TGCAGTGCTAGGTTCATGGGGACAGGGGTCAATCAGCCCCAGCATTTT.

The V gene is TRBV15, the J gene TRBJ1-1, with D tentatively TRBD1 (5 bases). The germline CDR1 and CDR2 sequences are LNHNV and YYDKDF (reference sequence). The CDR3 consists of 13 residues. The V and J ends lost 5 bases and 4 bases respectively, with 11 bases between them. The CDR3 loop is CATSGRRGTEAFF. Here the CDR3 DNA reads TGTGCCACCAGCGGAAGAAGGGGCACTGAAGCTTTCTTT.

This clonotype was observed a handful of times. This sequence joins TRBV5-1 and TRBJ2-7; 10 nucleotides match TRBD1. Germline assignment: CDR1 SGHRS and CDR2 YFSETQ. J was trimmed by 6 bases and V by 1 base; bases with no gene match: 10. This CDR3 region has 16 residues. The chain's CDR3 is CASSLTYGTGAPEQYF. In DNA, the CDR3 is TGCGCCAGCAGCTTGACTTATGGGACAGGGGCTCCCGAGCAGTACTTC.

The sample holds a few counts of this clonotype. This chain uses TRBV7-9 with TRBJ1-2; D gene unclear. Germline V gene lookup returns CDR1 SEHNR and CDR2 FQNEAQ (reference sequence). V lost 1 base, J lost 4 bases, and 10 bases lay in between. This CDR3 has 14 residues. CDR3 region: CASSLGLAVYGYTF. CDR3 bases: TGTGCCAGCAGCTTAGGTCTCGCGGTCTATGGCTACACCTTC.

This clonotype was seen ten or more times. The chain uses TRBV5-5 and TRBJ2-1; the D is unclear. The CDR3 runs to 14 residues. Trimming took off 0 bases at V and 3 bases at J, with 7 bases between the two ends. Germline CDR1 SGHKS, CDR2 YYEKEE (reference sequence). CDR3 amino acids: CASSLEGYYNEQFF. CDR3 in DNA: TGTGCCAGCAGCTTGGAGGGTTACTACAATGAGCAGTTCTTC. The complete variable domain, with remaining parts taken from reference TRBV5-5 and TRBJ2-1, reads DAGVTQSPTHLIKTRGQQVTLRCSPISGHKSVSWYQQVLGQGPQFIFQYYEKEERGRGNFPDRFSARQFPNYSSELNVNALLLGDSALYLCASSLEGYYNEQFFGPGTRLTVL.